Shown below are 10 T cell receptor beta chains from a single sample sequenced in a study of cytomegalovirus exposure and HLA in healthy donors. The PCR ran on 60 Vbeta and 13 Jbeta primers. Sequencing used immunoSEQ multiplex PCR; TCRdb keeps in-frame clones, though not all of them. The sample has 95,000 to 100,000 clones; approximately 9% are singletons. The specimen sequenced was PBMCs. These receptors originate from a man between 50 and 59 years old in good health and CMV-seropositive.

This chain uses TRBV4-2 with TRBJ2-1; D may be TRBD2 (5 bases). This CDR3 is 13 amino acids long. CDR1 and CDR2 from the germline V gene are LGHNA and YNFKEQ. Between the trimmed V and J ends, which lost 4 bases and 12 bases, there was a span of 16 bases. CDR3 in amino acids: CASSRTSGEGQFF. CDR3 coding DNA: TGTGCCAGCAGCCGCACGTCCGGGGAAGGGCAGTTCTTC.

This clone turned up a few times. V is TRBV29-1 and J is TRBJ2-5, with D unresolved. The CDR3 is 13 residues long. Germline values: CDR1 SQVTM, CDR2 ANQGSEA. V lost 1 base, J lost 4 bases, and 10 bases lay in between. CDR3 sequence reads: CSVEVGSRETQYF. The CDR3 bases are TGCAGCGTTGAAGTGGGTAGCCGAGAGACCCAGTACTTC.

A word on this clone: Within the sample, other DNA sequences also encode this same CDR3. The DNA of the CDR3 is TGTGCCAGCAGCTTAGTTTCAGGGTACGAGCAGTACTTC. It yields the protein CASSLVSGYEQYF. The V gene is TRBV11-2, the J gene TRBJ2-7; D is possibly TRBD1 (5 bases). The germline V and J ends were trimmed by 1 base and 4 bases, with 8 bases remaining between them. The CDR3 is 13 residues long. CDR1 and CDR2 (germline): SGHAT, FQNNGV.

Ten or more counts support this clone. This chain uses TRBV10-3 with TRBJ2-5; 7 bases are shared with TRBD2. The CDR3 consists of 15 residues. V trimming: 3 bases; J trimming: 4 bases; junction bases outside the gene matches: 8. Germline assignment: CDR1 ENHRY and CDR2 SYGVKD. CDR3 in amino acids: CAISDEDTGGETQYF. The CDR3 region has the DNA TGTGCCATCAGTGATGAGGACACGGGAGGAGAGACCCAGTACTTC.

The table lists this clone with a few counts. This rearrangement joins TRBV7-6 to TRBJ2-7, with TRBD1 matching over 7 bases. Germline loops: CDR1 SGHVS, CDR2 FNYEAQ. V lost 5 bases, J lost 2 bases, and 0 bases stayed unmatched. The CDR3 contains 12 residues. Here the CDR3 reads CASSGTAYEQYF. CDR3 nucleotides: TGTGCCAGCAGCGGGACAGCCTACGAGCAGTACTTC.

This clone occurred a few times. A read error may account for a junction end that differs from germline. The rearrangement links TRBV6-5 to TRBJ1-5; D is perhaps TRBD1 (5 bases). The germline V gene encodes CDR1 MNHEY and CDR2 SVGAGI. The CDR3 totals 14 residues. CDR3 sequence reads: CASRQGRGNQPRHF. CDR3 sequence (DNA): TGTGCCAGCCGTCAGGGAAGGGGCAATCAGCCCCGGCATTTT.

This clone was counted a few times. The CDR3 region is CASSSAGTSFPYEQYF. CDR3 sequence (DNA): TGCGCCAGCAGTTCCGCCGGGACATCCTTCCCCTACGAGCAGTACTTC. The chain links TRBV5-1 to TRBJ2-7, with TRBD1 as a possible D gene (6 bases). The ends were cut back, 5 bases at V and 2 bases at J, with 20 bases in the middle. The CDR3 is made up of 16 amino acids. Germline V gene sequence: CDR1 SGHRS, CDR2 YFSETQ.

The CDR3 bases are TGTGCCAGCAGTTCTGTGGGACTAGCGGTCTACGAGCAGTACTTC. This encodes CASSSVGLAVYEQYF. This chain connects TRBV28 to TRBJ2-7; TRBD2 agrees at 11 bases. There are 15 residues in the CDR3. Germline values: CDR1 MDHEN, CDR2 SYDVKM. J gave up 3 bases and V 4 bases, and 5 bases lay outside the gene matches. Using reference TRBV28 and TRBJ2-7 for the parts outside the CDR3, the full variable domain is DVKVTQSSRYLVKRTGEKVFLECVQDMDHENMFWYRQDPGLGLRLIYFSYDVKMKEKGDIPEGYSVSREKKERFSLILESASTNQTSMYLCASSSVGLAVYEQYFGPGTRLTVT.

This chain uses TRBV10-3 with TRBJ1-2; 11 bases match TRBD1. Germline V gene sequence: CDR1 ENHRY, CDR2 SYGVKD. With 4 bases clipped from V and 4 bases from J, the junction kept 2 bases outside the gene matches. The CDR3 is made up of 14 amino acids. The CDR3 region is CAISGTGGSYGYTF. In nucleotides, the CDR3 is TGTGCCATCAGTGGGACAGGGGGCAGCTATGGCTACACCTTC.

This clone has a handful of counts. J is TRBJ1-5 and V is TRBV4-1; D gene ambiguous. V shed 0 bases and J shed 0 bases, with 9 bases lying between them. Germline CDR1 reads MGHRA; CDR2 reads YSYEKL. The CDR3 loop spans 16 amino acids. The CDR3, as DNA: TGCGCCAGCAGCCAAGATCCGGGGTTTAGCAATCAGCCCCAGCATTTT. Protein product: CASSQDPGFSNQPQHF.